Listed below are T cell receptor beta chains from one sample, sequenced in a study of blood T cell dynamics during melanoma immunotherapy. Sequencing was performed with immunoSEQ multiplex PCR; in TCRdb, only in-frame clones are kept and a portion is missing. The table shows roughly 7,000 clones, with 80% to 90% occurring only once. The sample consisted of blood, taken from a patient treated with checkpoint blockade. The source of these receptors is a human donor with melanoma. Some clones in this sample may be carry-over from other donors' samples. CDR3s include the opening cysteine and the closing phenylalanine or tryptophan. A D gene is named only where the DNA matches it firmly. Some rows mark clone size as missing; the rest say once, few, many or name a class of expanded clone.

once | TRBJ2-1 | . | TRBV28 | CASSFQGSSYNEQFF | TGTGCCAGCAGTTTCCAGGGTAGCTCCTACAATGAGCAGTTCTTC
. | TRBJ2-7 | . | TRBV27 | CASSLGQGNEEQYF | TGTGCCAGCAGTTTAGGGCAGGGAAATGAAGAGCAGTACTTC
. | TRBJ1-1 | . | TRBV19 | CASSIGTGTGRLNTEAFF | TGTGCCAGTAGTATAGGGACCGGTACGGGTCGATTGAACACTGAAGCTTTCTTT
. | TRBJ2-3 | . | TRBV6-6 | CASSYNEGTDTQYF | TGTGCCAGCAGTTATAATGAGGGCACAGATACGCAGTATTTT
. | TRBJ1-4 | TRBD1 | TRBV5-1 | CASSFGEGQANEKLFF | TGCGCCAGCAGTTTTGGGGAGGGACAGGCTAATGAAAAACTGTTTTTT
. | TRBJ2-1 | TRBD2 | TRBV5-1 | CASSPRTSLSSYNEQFF | TGCGCCAGCAGCCCAAGGACTAGCTTAAGCTCCTACAATGAGCAGTTCTTC
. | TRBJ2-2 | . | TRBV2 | CASSVRGPQFF | TGTGCCAGCAGTGTCCGGGGCCCGCAGTTCTTT
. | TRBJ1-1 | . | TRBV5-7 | CASSLNEPTEAFF | TGTGCCAGCAGCTTAAATGAGCCCACTGAAGCTTTCTTT
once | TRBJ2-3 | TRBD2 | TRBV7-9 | CASSFGGTDTQYF | TGTGCCAGCAGCTTCGGGGGGACAGATACGCAGTATTTT
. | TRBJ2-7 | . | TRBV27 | CASSLSPEGDYEQYF | TGTGCCAGCAGTTTATCCCCAGAGGGGGACTACGAGCAGTACTTC
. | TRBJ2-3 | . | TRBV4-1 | CASSRTLYGLGTQYF | TGCGCCAGCAGTCGGACCTTATACGGCTTAGGTACGCAGTATTTT
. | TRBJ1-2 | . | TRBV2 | CASTTTPNYGYTF | TGTGCCAGCACCACGACACCAAACTATGGCTACACCTTC
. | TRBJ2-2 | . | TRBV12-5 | CASGLYGSGGELFF | TGTGCTAGTGGTTTGTATGGTAGCGGCGGGGAGCTGTTTTTT
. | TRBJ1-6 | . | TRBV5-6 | CASSLRAGSNNSPLHF | TGTGCCAGCAGCTTAAGGGCAGGGAGTAATAATTCACCCCTCCACTTT
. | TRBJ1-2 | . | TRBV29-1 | CSALSPQEEYGYTF | TGCAGCGCCCTAAGCCCACAAGAGGAATATGGCTACACCTTC
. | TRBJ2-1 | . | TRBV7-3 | CASSLPFSVQFF | TGTGCCAGCAGCTTACCCTTTAGCGTGCAGTTCTTC
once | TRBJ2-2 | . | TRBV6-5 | CASSPGTPSTGELFF | TGTGCCAGCAGCCCTGGGACACCAAGCACCGGGGAGCTGTTTTTT
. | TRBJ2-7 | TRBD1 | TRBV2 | CASIRTGTSYEQYF | TGTGCCAGCATCCGGACAGGAACATCCTACGAGCAGTACTTC
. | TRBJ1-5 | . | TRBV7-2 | CASSLEASISNQPQHF | TGTGCCAGCAGCTTAGAAGCGTCAATAAGCAATCAGCCCCAGCATTTT
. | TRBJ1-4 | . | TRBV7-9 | CASSLVQGITNEKLFF | TGTGCCAGCAGCTTAGTACAGGGAATAACTAATGAAAAACTGTTTTTT
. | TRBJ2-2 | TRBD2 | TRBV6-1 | CASLRAGAGELFF | TGTGCCAGCCTACGAGCGGGAGCCGGGGAGCTGTTTTTT
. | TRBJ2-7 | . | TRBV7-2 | CASSLAGRAGSYEQYF | TGTGCCAGCAGCTTAGCGGGTCGGGCAGGCTCCTACGAGCAGTACTTC
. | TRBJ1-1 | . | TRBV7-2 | CASSLNKPGTEAFF | TGTGCCAGCAGCTTAAACAAACCGGGCACTGAAGCTTTCTTT
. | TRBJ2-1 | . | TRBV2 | CASKEASSYNEQFF | TGTGCCAGCAAGGAGGCGAGCTCCTACAATGAGCAGTTCTTC